The 9 T cell receptor beta chains given below trace back to one sample, sequenced in a study of response to subunit inactivated influenza vaccine. TCRdb passed the RT-PCR reads through MiXCR, listing each CDR3 protein once. Among about 520,000 distinct CDR3 sequences, about 25% were seen once, and the ten largest hold under 2.5%. The material sequenced was CD4+ T cells sorted from PBMCs, taken 5 to 6 days after vaccination. The receptors were gathered from a man aged 50 to 60 who received an inactivated influenza vaccine.

The gene calls are TRBV29-1 and TRBJ2-7; D unresolved. Trimming took 4 bases from V and 5 from J, leaving 6 bases between them. The CDR3 has 10 amino acids. From germline, CDR1 is SQVTM and CDR2 ANQGSEA. The CDR3 DNA reads as TGCAGCGTTGGGAGCGACGAGCAGTACTTC. Translating it yields CSVGSDEQYF.

This clonotype was found a few times. The CDR3 protein is CASSLNPITSSTDTQYF. The CDR3 DNA is TGCGCCAGCTCTCTAAACCCAATCACCTCTAGCACAGATACGCAGTATTTT. V usage is TRBV5-1 and J usage is TRBJ2-3, with unresolved D. The CDR3 spans 17 residues. V was shortened by 7 bases and J by 0 bases, with 21 bases between the two germline ends. The germline CDR1 and CDR2 sequences are SGHRS and YFSETQ.

This clonotype has only a few counts. The chain couples TRBV6-2 or TRBV6-3 to TRBJ2-5, with 10 bases lining up with TRBD2. Germline CDR1 is MNHEY and CDR2 is SVGEGT. After removal of 7 bases from V and 4 bases from J, the junction contained 12 bases not matched to a gene. The CDR3 consists of 16 residues. The DNA of the CDR3 is TGTGCCAGCACCCCCTTAGCGGGAGGCCTGCGAGAGACCCAGTACTTC. Its protein product is CASTPLAGGLRETQYF.

The genes are TRBV12-3 or TRBV12-4 and TRBJ1-1, with D uncertain. V lost 3 bases, J lost 0 bases, and 8 bases lay in between. The length of the CDR3 is 14 residues. CDR3 sequence: CASSFTLVNTEAFF. The CDR3 DNA follows: TGTGCCAGCAGTTTTACCCTCGTGAACACTGAAGCTTTCTTT.

This clonotype has more than one count but fewer than ten. The gene calls are TRBV20-1 and TRBJ1-5; a possible D gene is TRBD1 (6 bases). V lost 3 bases, J lost 2 bases, and 14 bases lay in between. Germline CDR1 and CDR2: DFQATT and SNEGSKA (reference sequence). CDR3 length equals 15 residues. The DNA for the CDR3 is TGCAGTGCTAGTCTGGGGGCCGGGCGCAATCAGCCCCAGCATTTT. Its translation: CSASLGAGRNQPQHF.

The rearrangement links TRBV6-1 to TRBJ2-3, with TRBD2 identical over 11 bases. This CDR3 contains 16 residues. V shed 8 bases, J shed 3 bases, and the junction held 10 bases outside the gene matches. The germline gives CDR1 MNHNS, CDR2 SASEGT. CDR3 DNA: TGTGCCAGCGGGTTAGCGGGAGGGAGGTCGACAGATACGCAGTATTTT. Residues: CASGLAGGRSTDTQYF.

The chain links TRBV27 to TRBJ1-5; D remains unclear. V dropped 5 bases and J dropped 2 bases, with 10 bases sitting between them. Germline-derived CDR1 and CDR2 are MNHEY and SMNVEV (reference sequence). This CDR3 region has 14 residues. CDR3 nucleotide sequence: TGTGCCAGCAGTCCGAGACCCGGCAATCAGCCCCAGCATTTT. It is translated as CASSPRPGNQPQHF.

The chain carries TRBV5-1 and TRBJ2-2; 10 positions agree with TRBD2. This CDR3 has 16 amino acids. V gave up 0 bases and J gave up 3 bases; unmatched junction bases: 2. The V gene's germline CDR1 is SGHRS and CDR2 YFSETQ. The CDR3 spells CASSLGTSGYTGELFF. CDR3 DNA sequence: TGCGCCAGCAGCTTGGGGACTAGCGGATACACCGGGGAGCTGTTTTTT.

This sequence joins TRBV20-1 and TRBJ2-7; 9 bases are shared with TRBD1. Germline lookup yields CDR1 DFQATT and CDR2 SNEGSKA (reference sequence). V lost 5 bases, J lost 6 bases, and 11 bases stayed unmatched. The CDR3 extends over 14 amino acids. The CDR3 spells CSAPLGTGLSEQYF. Written as DNA, the CDR3 is TGCAGTGCTCCCTTAGGGACAGGGCTCTCCGAGCAGTACTTC.